These 20 T cell receptor beta chains share one sample of origin, sequenced in a study of T cell responses to AZD1222 COVID-19 vaccine. This table comes from immunoSEQ multiplex PCR, and its TCRdb copy is limited to in-frame clones, with some not included. In the table there are 100,000 to 120,000 clones, around 92% of which are singletons. Sequenced material: peripheral blood, taken on day 0 of AZD1222 vaccination. These receptors came from an adult in good health.

The chain couples TRBV5-6 to TRBJ1-1; weak D call: TRBD1 (6 bases). From germline, CDR1 is SGHDT and CDR2 YYEEEE. Trimming pared 0 bases from V and 0 bases from J, leaving 12 bases between. The CDR3 is made up of 16 amino acids. Here the CDR3 reads CASSLVGAPMNTEAFF. The CDR3 DNA is TGTGCCAGCAGCTTGGTGGGGGCCCCTATGAACACTGAAGCTTTCTTT.

The V gene is TRBV3-1 (or the pseudogene TRBV3-2), the J gene TRBJ2-1, with 10 nucleotides matching TRBD1. Germline assignment: CDR1 LGHDT and CDR2 YNNKEL (reference sequence). The CDR3 extends over 16 amino acids. V was pared by 4 bases and J by 9 bases, with 12 bases of the junction left unmatched. The CDR3 sequence: CASSPSGTGVRFEQFF. The CDR3 region has the DNA TGTGCCAGCAGCCCCTCCGGGACAGGGGTTCGTTTTGAGCAGTTCTTC.

This chain uses TRBV14 with TRBJ2-5; D might be TRBD1 (6 bases). This CDR3 is 14 amino acids long. Germline CDR1 SGHDN, CDR2 FVKESK. V was trimmed by 1 base and J by 3 bases, leaving 9 bases between them. The CDR3 region is CASSQVRGKETQYF. In DNA form, the CDR3 reads TGTGCCAGCAGCCAAGTCAGGGGAAAAGAGACCCAGTACTTC.

V is TRBV5-5 and J is TRBJ2-3; 10 bases match TRBD2. Germline-derived CDR1 and CDR2 are SGHKS and YYEKEE (reference sequence). The CDR3 spans 16 residues. V was clipped by 2 bases and J by 2 bases; unmatched bases: 5. The CDR3 loop is CASSFLSGGHTDTQYF. The CDR3 DNA reads as TGTGCCAGCAGCTTTCTTAGCGGGGGGCACACAGATACGCAGTATTTT. The variable domain in full, with the rest retrieved from reference TRBV5-5 and TRBJ2-3, is DAGVTQSPTHLIKTRGQQVTLRCSPISGHKSVSWYQQVLGQGPQFIFQYYEKEERGRGNFPDRFSARQFPNYSSELNVNALLLGDSALYLCASSFLSGGHTDTQYFGPGTRLTVL.

The chain links TRBV11-2 to TRBJ1-1; D uncertain. This CDR3 comprises 16 residues. Germline V gene lookup returns CDR1 SGHAT and CDR2 FQNNGV. The V gene lost 4 bases and the J gene lost 2 bases, with 17 bases spanning the gap. CDR3 bases: TGTGCCAGCAGCTCCTTAAACGGGCCTCCAAACACTGAAGCTTTCTTT. Protein product: CASSSLNGPPNTEAFF.

J is TRBJ2-5 and V is TRBV5-4, with D perhaps matching TRBD2 (5 bases). The CDR3 runs 13 residues. V was trimmed by 8 bases and J by 2 bases, leaving 13 bases between them. From germline, CDR1 is SGHNT and CDR2 YYREEE (reference sequence). The CDR3, as DNA: TGTGCCAGTGCTCGGGATCGGCAAGAGACCCAGTACTTC. Amino acid sequence: CASARDRQETQYF.

CDR3 nucleotides: TGTGCCAGCAGCCGGCCCGGGGGGGGTAATGGCGAGCAGTACTTC. This encodes CASSRPGGGNGEQYF. The chain combines TRBV5-4 with TRBJ2-7; 8 nucleotides match TRBD2. The V and J ends lost 4 bases and 6 bases, in that order; junction bases with no gene match: 12. This CDR3 has 15 residues. Germline V gene sequence: CDR1 SGHNT, CDR2 YYREEE (reference sequence).

This clone turned up a few times. This sequence joins TRBV30 and TRBJ1-2; 7 bases line up with TRBD1. Looked up from germline, CDR1 is GTSNPN and CDR2 is SVGIG (reference sequence). The CDR3 sequence is 15 residues long. V shed 1 base and J 4 bases; nucleotides not matched to a gene: 9. CDR3 nucleotide sequence: TGTGCCTGGAGTGAGAGGGGGCTCAACCTCTATGGCTACACCTTC. Its translation: CAWSERGLNLYGYTF. The full variable domain, rest sourced from reference TRBV30 and TRBJ1-2, is SQTIHQWPATLVQPVGSPLSLECTVEGTSNPNLYWYRQAAGRGLQLLFYSVGIGQISSEVPQNLSASRPQDRQFILSSKKLLLSDSGFYLCAWSERGLNLYGYTFGSGTRLTVV.

The gene calls are TRBV5-1 and TRBJ1-5, with 7 bases fitting TRBD1. The ends lost 4 bases at V and 7 bases at J; junction bases unmatched: 5. CDR3 size: 13 residues. From germline, CDR1 is SGHRS and CDR2 YFSETQ. The CDR3 DNA follows: TGCGCCAGCAGCCCGACAGGGTACCAGCCCCAGCATTTT. Its translation is CASSPTGYQPQHF.

CDR3 in DNA: TGTGCCAGCAGCTTGGAACCCGGCGGCCAGCCCCAGCATTTT. Encoded protein: CASSLEPGGQPQHF. This chain uses TRBV5-5 with TRBJ1-5; D not resolved. Germline V gene sequence: CDR1 SGHKS, CDR2 YYEKEE (reference sequence). The CDR3 covers 14 residues. Trimming left V 0 bases short and J 7 bases short, with 11 bases between.

This clone occurred a few times. This same CDR3 is encoded by further DNA sequences in the sample. This rearrangement joins TRBV12-3 or TRBV12-4 to TRBJ1-1; D unclear. V shed 1 base and J shed 1 base, with 4 bases lying between them. This CDR3 comprises 13 residues. The CDR3 DNA sequence: TGTGCCAGCAGTTTAGGACAGAACACTGAAGCTTTCTTT. This encodes CASSLGQNTEAFF.

The chain combines TRBV3-1 (or the pseudogene TRBV3-2) with TRBJ2-1; 7 positions match TRBD1. This CDR3 region has 13 residues. J lost 8 bases, V lost 2 bases, and 3 bases had no gene match. Germline V lookup: CDR1 LGHDT, CDR2 YNNKEL (reference sequence). The CDR3 nucleotides read TGTGCCAGCAGCCAACACCAGGGGGATGAGCAGTTCTTC. This encodes CASSQHQGDEQFF.

The gene calls are TRBV6-1 and TRBJ1-3, with a tentative D call TRBD1 (5 bases). Germline assignment: CDR1 MNHNS and CDR2 SASEGT. The CDR3 consists of 16 residues. V gave up 3 bases and J gave up 0 bases, with 12 bases separating them. In DNA form, the CDR3 reads TGTGCCAGCAGTGAGTTTGGGGGGAGCTCTGGAAACACCATATATTTT. It encodes CASSEFGGSSGNTIYF.

The CDR3 DNA is TGTGCCAGCAGCTCAACCGGGACACCTCGCACAGATACGCAGTATTTT. Translating it yields CASSSTGTPRTDTQYF. The chain couples TRBV9 to TRBJ2-3; a weak D match, TRBD1 (6 bases). The germline CDR1 and CDR2 sequences are SGDLS and YYNGEE. V lost 4 bases to trimming and J lost 1 base, with 16 bases between them. The CDR3 loop spans 16 amino acids.

V gene TRBV29-1 combines with J gene TRBJ2-3, with D perhaps TRBD1 or TRBD2 (5 bases each). The CDR3 sequence is 14 residues long. Germline V lookup: CDR1 SQVTM, CDR2 ANQGSEA. The V end lost 3 bases, the J end lost 6 bases, and 16 bases lay between the germline ends. CDR3 residues: CSVDGGPWGDTQYF. Here the CDR3 DNA reads TGCAGCGTTGATGGCGGTCCGTGGGGGGATACGCAGTATTTT.

The rearrangement links TRBV27 to TRBJ2-7; D is possibly TRBD2 (7 bases). Per germline, CDR1 MNHEY and CDR2 SMNVEV (reference sequence). The CDR3 loop spans 15 amino acids. Trimming took off 4 bases at V and 2 bases at J, with 15 bases between the two ends. Written as DNA, the CDR3 is TGTGCCAGCAGTTCCCGGGCGGGGGACACCTACGAGCAGTACTTC. It codes for CASSSRAGDTYEQYF.

This clone was seen only once. CDR3 sequence reads: CASRTQETQYF. CDR3 nucleotides: TGCGCCAGCCGGACCCAAGAGACCCAGTACTTC. V and J are TRBV5-1 and TRBJ2-5, with D unclear. The CDR3 has 11 amino acids. V was shortened by 7 bases and J by 1 base, with 5 bases between the two germline ends. Germline assignment: CDR1 SGHRS and CDR2 YFSETQ. The full variable domain, completed using reference TRBV5-1 and TRBJ2-5, is KAGVTQTPRYLIKTRGQQVTLSCSPISGHRSVSWYQQTPGQGLQFLFEYFSETQRNKGNFPGRFSGRQFSNSRSEMNVSTLELGDSALYLCASRTQETQYFGPGTRLLVL.

This clone appeared a single time. The chain has TRBV3-1 (or the pseudogene TRBV3-2) and TRBJ2-7; D might be TRBD1 or TRBD2, each matching 5 bases. Germline V lookup: CDR1 LGHDT, CDR2 YNNKEL (reference sequence). The germline V and J ends were trimmed by 6 bases and 2 bases, with 8 bases remaining between them. The CDR3 covers 12 residues. In nucleotides, the CDR3 is TGTGCCAGCAGGGGGGATACCTACGAGCAGTACTTC. Its translation is CASRGDTYEQYF.

V gene TRBV29-1 combines with J gene TRBJ1-1, with D possibly TRBD1 on 5 matching bases. The CDR3 loop spans 11 amino acids. V was clipped by 7 bases and J by 4 bases, with 10 bases between them. Germline V gene data show CDR1 as SQVTM and CDR2 as ANQGSEA. This CDR3 reads CSGQGSTEAFF. The CDR3, as DNA: TGCAGCGGCCAGGGAAGCACTGAAGCTTTCTTT.

The chain is built from TRBV7-3 and TRBJ2-7, with 7 bases aligning to TRBD2. Germline V lookup: CDR1 SGHTA, CDR2 FQGTGA. The V segment lost 11 bases and the J segment 5 bases; nucleotides outside the gene matches: 0. The CDR3 is 9 residues long. The CDR3: CAREDEQYF. The CDR3 nucleotides are TGTGCCCGGGAGGACGAGCAGTACTTC.